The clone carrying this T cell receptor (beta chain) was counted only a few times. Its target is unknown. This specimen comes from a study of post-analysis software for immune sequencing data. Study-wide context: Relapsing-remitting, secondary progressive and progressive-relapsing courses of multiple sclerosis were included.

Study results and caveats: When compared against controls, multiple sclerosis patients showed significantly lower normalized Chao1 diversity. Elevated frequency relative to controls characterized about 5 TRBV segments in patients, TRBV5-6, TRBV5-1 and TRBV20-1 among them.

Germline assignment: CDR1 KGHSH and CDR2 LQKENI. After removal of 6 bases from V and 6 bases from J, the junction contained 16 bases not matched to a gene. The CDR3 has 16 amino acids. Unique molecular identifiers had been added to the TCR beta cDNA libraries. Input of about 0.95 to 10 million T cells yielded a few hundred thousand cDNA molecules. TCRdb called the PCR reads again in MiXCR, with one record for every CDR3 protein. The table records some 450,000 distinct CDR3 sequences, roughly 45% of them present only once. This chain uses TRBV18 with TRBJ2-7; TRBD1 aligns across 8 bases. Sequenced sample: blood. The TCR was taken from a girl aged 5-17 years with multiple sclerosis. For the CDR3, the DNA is TGTGCCAGCTCGACGGGACAGGCCAAGAATGCCTTCGAGCAGTACTTC. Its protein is CASSTGQAKNAFEQYF.